A single sample is the source of the 19 T cell receptor beta chains below, sequenced in a study of Graves' ophthalmopathy and Graves' hyperthyroidism. Amplification targeted the TCR beta CDR3 regions, with RNA transcripts as the source material. Second-round multiplex PCR came after a first-round RT-PCR that employed HTBI primers. In TCRdb, the multiplex PCR reads were re-called with MiXCR into one record per CDR3 protein. Among around 590,000 distinct CDR3 sequences listed, 39% were seen once. Sequencing input: peripheral blood or thyroid tissue (not recorded which). The receptors derive from an adult man with Graves' hyperthyroidism.

This chain links TRBV20-1 with TRBJ1-5; TRBD1 agrees at 10 bases. The CDR3 spans 16 residues. With V trimmed by 2 bases and J by 4 bases, 8 bases remained unmatched. Germline V gene data show CDR1 as DFQATT and CDR2 as SNEGSKA (reference sequence). CDR3: CSARPTGGWDNQPQHF. CDR3 nucleotide sequence: TGCAGTGCTAGACCGACAGGGGGCTGGGATAATCAGCCCCAGCATTTT.

This clonotype was recorded a few times. The CDR3 DNA is TGTGCCACCAGTGACTGGGACAGGGAAAGGGAGACCCAGTACTTC. It is translated as CATSDWDRERETQYF. This chain links TRBV24-1 with TRBJ2-5; TRBD1 agrees at 9 bases. This CDR3 region has 15 residues. Germline CDR1 is KGHDR and CDR2 is SFDVKD. J gave up 5 bases and V 4 bases, and 7 bases lay outside the gene matches.

This clonotype was seen a handful of times. One end of the junction does not line up with germline, which may come from a read error. CDR3 DNA: TGTGCCGGCAGCTTAGCCCCAAACACAGATACGCAGTATTTT. Translating it yields CAGSLAPNTDTQYF. The chain is built from TRBV7-8 and TRBJ2-3; D gene unclear. This CDR3 has 14 residues. CDR1 SGHVS and CDR2 FQNEAQ come from the germline V gene.

The table lists this clonotype with many counts. J is TRBJ1-5 and V is TRBV10-3; 7 bases align to TRBD1. There are 14 residues in the CDR3. Germline CDR1 is ENHRY and CDR2 is SYGVKD. With 10 bases clipped from V and 3 bases from J, the junction kept 9 bases outside the gene matches. DNA for the CDR3: TGTGCCACAACTCCGGGACAGTTCAATCAGCCCCAGCATTTT. It specifies CATTPGQFNQPQHF.

This clonotype was observed many times. This chain uses TRBV10-3 with TRBJ2-5; TRBD1 is a possible D gene (6 bases). Germline V gives CDR1 ENHRY, CDR2 SYGVKD. Trimming cost V 4 bases and J 1 base, with 7 bases left between them. The CDR3 is 13 amino acids. CDR3 in DNA: TGTGCCATCAGTGTGGACAGCCAAGAGACCCAGTACTTC. Protein sequence: CAISVDSQETQYF.

This clonotype has only a few counts. The V gene is TRBV20-1, the J gene TRBJ2-7, with 9 bases aligning to TRBD1. Germline lookup yields CDR1 DFQATT and CDR2 SNEGSKA (reference sequence). V dropped 2 bases and J dropped 2; count of bases not matched to a gene: 4. The CDR3 is made up of 14 amino acids. The CDR3 sequence: CSARFGTGTYEQYF. In DNA form, the CDR3 reads TGCAGTGCTAGATTCGGGACAGGGACCTACGAGCAGTACTTC.

Of note for this clonotype: Possible read error: a much larger clone is one base away. This chain joins TRBV12-3 or TRBV12-4 and TRBJ1-2; maybe TRBD1 (6 bases). The CDR3 contains 14 residues. The chain's CDR3 is CASTSGAADDGYIF. The CDR3 nucleotides are TGTGCCAGCACTTCGGGGGCGGCTGATGATGGCTACATCTTC.

The chain employs TRBV20-1 and TRBJ2-5, with D possibly being TRBD1 (6 bases). The CDR3 length is 16 residues. From germline, CDR1 is DFQATT and CDR2 SNEGSKA (reference sequence). Trimming cost V 0 bases and J 5 bases, with 19 bases left between them. The CDR3 DNA reads as TGCAGTGCTAGAGATCAATGGTCTGGGGGCCACGAGACCCAGTACTTC. Translating it yields CSARDQWSGGHETQYF.

Details on this clonotype: Since the CDR3 does not end with the conserved phenylalanine or tryptophan, this likely comes from a read error. The DNA is left out, because the CDR3 cannot be placed on it with certainty; the CDR3 is given as TCRdb lists it. This chain uses TRBV2 with TRBJ1-6; the table's D call of TRBD1 was not tested on the DNA. The CDR3 length is 10 residues, termini included. The V gene's germline CDR1 is SNHLY and CDR2 FYNNEI. The CDR3 here is CASSEQGLNT.

This clonotype was observed many times. The chain combines TRBV5-4 with TRBJ1-2; tentative D call: TRBD1 (5 bases). Germline assignment: CDR1 SGHNT and CDR2 YYREEE (reference sequence). CDR3 length equals 17 residues. V dropped 3 bases and J dropped 1 base, with 19 bases sitting between them. In DNA form, the CDR3 reads TGTGCCAGCAGCTCCCTGGGCCGGGACGGAGATAACTATGGCTACACCTTC. It codes for CASSSLGRDGDNYGYTF.

This clonotype was found many times. This chain connects TRBV25-1 to TRBJ1-2, with TRBD1 matching over 7 bases. V shed 4 bases, J shed 7 bases, and the junction held 9 bases outside the gene matches. Germline CDR1 reads MGHDK; CDR2 reads SYGVNS. This CDR3 comprises 14 residues. The CDR3 bases are TGTGCCAGCAGTGCGTGCCGGGACAGCTGTGGCTACACCTTC. Translated: CASSACRDSCGYTF.

V usage is TRBV11-2 and J usage is TRBJ2-1; no clear D gene. Germline CDR1 reads SGHAT; CDR2 reads FQNNGV. The CDR3 runs to 12 residues. The V end lost 3 bases, the J end lost 12 bases, and 12 bases lay between the germline ends. This CDR3 is CASSFDADLQFF. In nucleotides, the CDR3 is TGTGCCAGCAGCTTTGACGCCGACTTGCAGTTCTTC.

This clonotype was recorded once. The chain links TRBV2 to TRBJ1-2; 10 positions match TRBD1. The J segment lost 1 base and the V segment lost 2 bases, leaving 1 base of the junction unmatched. The CDR3 totals 15 residues. CDR1 SNHLY and CDR2 FYNNEI come from the germline V gene. The chain's CDR3 is CASSERTGGNYGYTF. The CDR3 bases are TGTGCCAGCAGTGAACGGACAGGGGGTAACTATGGCTACACCTTC.

On this clonotype: This may be a read error: a much more frequent sequence differs by one nucleotide. The rearrangement joins TRBV7-9 to TRBJ1-5; D is unresolved. Germline loops: CDR1 SEHNR, CDR2 FQNEAQ (reference sequence). The CDR3 totals 15 residues. The CDR3 reads CASSSEVGSNQPQHF. The CDR3 DNA follows: TGCGCCAGCAGCTCGGAGGTCGGGAGCAATCAGCCCCAGCATTTT.

The chain carries TRBV15 and TRBJ2-7, with 7 bases identical to TRBD1. Germline CDR1 and CDR2: LNHNV and YYDKDF (reference sequence). The CDR3 spans 15 residues. V dropped 4 bases and J dropped 1; count of bases not matched to a gene: 7. The CDR3 sequence is CATSIDTGASYEQYF. The DNA of the CDR3 is TGTGCCACCAGCATTGATACAGGGGCGTCCTACGAGCAGTACTTC.

This chain uses TRBV20-1 with TRBJ1-6; 8 bases align to TRBD1. J was trimmed by 11 bases and V by 3 bases; bases with no gene match: 3. CDR1 is DFQATT, CDR2 SNEGSKA, per germline (reference sequence). The CDR3 contains 12 residues. The CDR3, as DNA: TGCAGTGCTAGTCTGACAGGGGCACCCCTCCACTTT. It encodes CSASLTGAPLHF.

This clonotype appeared many times. The chain combines TRBV4-1 with TRBJ1-2; 7 nucleotides line up with TRBD1. The CDR3 is made up of 15 amino acids. V trimming: 4 bases; J trimming: 8 bases; junction bases outside the gene matches: 13. Germline V CDR1 and CDR2: MGHRA, YSYEKL. The CDR3 spells CASSPTFDRVAGYTF. The CDR3 bases are TGCGCCAGCAGCCCAACATTTGACAGGGTCGCGGGCTACACCTTC.

J is TRBJ2-3 and V is TRBV29-1; 7 bases match TRBD1. V shed 5 bases and J 5 bases; nucleotides not matched to a gene: 10. Per the germline V gene, CDR1 is SQVTM and CDR2 is ANQGSEA. The CDR3 is 14 amino acids. CDR3 sequence: CSVTRQGLEDTQYF. The CDR3 DNA follows: TGCAGCGTTACCCGACAGGGATTGGAAGATACGCAGTATTTT.

This clonotype was found many times. The chain is built from TRBV7-9 and TRBJ1-2; TRBD1 is a possible D gene (5 bases). CDR1 SEHNR and CDR2 FQNEAQ come from the germline V gene (reference sequence). The CDR3 consists of 14 residues. Trimming cost V 5 bases and J 8 bases, with 18 bases left between them. The DNA for the CDR3 is TGTGCCAGCAGCCCCGGGACGGAGGGAAGGGGCTACACCTTC. This sequence encodes CASSPGTEGRGYTF.